This is a list of T cell receptor beta chains from one sample in a study of glioma-infiltrating T cells after dendritic cell vaccination. Method: immunoSEQ multiplex PCR; TCRdb's copy keeps in-frame clones and lacks some. The table includes about 50,000 clones, about 89% detected once. The sample in question was blood, obtained after dendritic cell vaccination. These receptors all come from a human donor with glioblastoma. The conserved cysteine and the conserved F or W are not part of the CDR3 here. Fields, in order: J gene, D gene, V gene, CDR3 protein. The D gene is left open where the match is weak.

TRBJ1-1,-,TRBV7-2,ASSLVGVGHTEAF
TRBJ2-5,-,TRBV11-2,ASSLAVSETQY
TRBJ2-6,TRBD1,TRBV4-2,ASSQDVAGGSDGANVLT
TRBJ2-7,-,TRBV19,ASSRTASYEQY
TRBJ2-6,-,TRBV9,ASSVELRGFGANVLT
TRBJ1-2,-,TRBV9,ASSPGGGRDIPLSGYT
TRBJ2-3,-,TRBV4-1,ASRLAFWTDTQY
TRBJ2-1,-,TRBV7-8,ASSPLGSSYNEQF
TRBJ2-7,TRBD1,TRBV5-6,ASSLGQGIVSEQY
TRBJ2-6,-,TRBV10-3,AISGLDSGANVLT
TRBJ2-7,TRBD2,TRBV6-1,ASSAGTSGMQY
TRBJ1-5,TRBD1,TRBV2,ASSEWTGGIQPQH
TRBJ2-1,-,TRBV19,ASSGGGLNEQF
TRBJ2-3,-,TRBV7-3,ASSSGRAGLVTQY
TRBJ2-4,TRBD1,TRBV19,ASSIADRVNIQY
TRBJ2-7,TRBD2,TRBV18,ASSPGTSGSYEQY
TRBJ1-1,TRBD1,TRBV10-3,AIGRQGAEAF
TRBJ2-2,-,TRBV2,ASSEAMGAGELF
TRBJ2-1,TRBD2,TRBV5-1,ASSVGLTSVRGEQF
TRBJ1-1,-,TRBV11-2,ASSQKTQPAGTEAF
TRBJ2-2,TRBD1,TRBV29-1,SVDATGQGTGELF
TRBJ2-5,-,TRBV5-1,ASSFGGGRGETQY
TRBJ2-2,TRBD1,TRBV4-3,ASSTGGRELF
TRBJ2-7,TRBD1,TRBV25-1,ASSEWESRDRGLYEQY
TRBJ2-2,-,TRBV5-1,ASSLGRTNTGELF
TRBJ2-7,TRBD1,TRBV29-1,SVETGGQYEQY
TRBJ2-3,TRBD1,TRBV28,ATHPGQGFSDTQY
TRBJ2-7,-,TRBV2,ASSRGGYLYEQY
TRBJ1-2,TRBD1,TRBV4-1,ASSQGRRGLGLYGYT
TRBJ1-2,-,TRBV7-2,ASSLGSRQTNYGYT
TRBJ2-7,-,TRBV7-6,ASSLSVNDEQY
TRBJ2-2,TRBD1,TRBV5-1,ASSSRTGASGELF
TRBJ1-1,-,TRBV7-8,ASSLGQVEAF
TRBJ2-7,-,TRBV2,ASSAGSGSRYEQY
TRBJ2-5,-,TRBV7-9,ASSLVRQSYQETQY
TRBJ1-1,-,TRBV5-6,ASSLGGITEAF
TRBJ1-6,-,TRBV5-6,ASSLAGGTASPLH
TRBJ2-2,-,TRBV12-5,ASGRDSNTGELF
TRBJ1-2,-,TRBV7-9,AGSPVGVNYGYT
TRBJ2-7,-,TRBV7-2,ASSFTYEQY
TRBJ2-3,TRBD2,TRBV10-3,ATSSSMVAGARTDTQY
TRBJ1-1,-,TRBV10-3,AISDTGIAEAF
TRBJ2-2,TRBD2,TRBV6-6,ASSYEAGAGELF
TRBJ2-3,TRBD2,TRBV27,ASLSGTSTDTQY
TRBJ2-5,TRBD1,TRBV28,ASSFLRQGAATQY
TRBJ2-5,TRBD2,TRBV9,ASSVGGGIRETQY
TRBJ2-1,TRBD2,TRBV7-3,ASSPPPGLADHNEQF
TRBJ2-1,TRBD2,TRBV5-4,ASSFFGGSTREQF
TRBJ1-3,-,TRBV30,AWSRQGSGNTIY
TRBJ2-7,TRBD2,TRBV27,ASSLSSAGGPWEQY
TRBJ2-2,-,TRBV7-9,ASSFGTGELF